This note documents a single TCR beta chain sequence. The CDR3 is 15 amino acids. V lost 0 bases, J lost 5 bases, and 14 bases lay in between. CDR1 SGDLS and CDR2 YYNGEE come from the germline V gene. The data were obtained in a study of blood T cell repertoires in COVID-19. Participants came from some 26 US areas, aged roughly 18 to 89 years. Allocation to cohorts depended on clinical history reported by the participants. All recovered Cohort 3 donors got two negative PCRs, got clearance, or saw symptom resolution. Per the original methods: How many nucleated cells were present was estimated from reference gene primer amplification. The assay was immunoSEQ multiplex PCR, and TCRdb's table has in-frame clones only and misses some. That table supplies the V and J calls and clone size; D and trimming were determined from the DNA. The data hold approximately 350,000 clones, with roughly nine tenths observed a single time.

The clonotype comes from a man aged 18 to 35 who had recovered from COVID-19. The sample comprised PBMCs or T cells enriched from blood (not recorded which). The rearrangement uses TRBV9 and TRBJ2-5; D may be TRBD1 (5 bases). This CDR3 is CASSVDSRERETQYF. CDR3 nucleotides: TGTGCCAGCAGCGTAGATAGCAGGGAAAGGGAGACCCAGTACTTC. Complete variable domain (other parts from reference TRBV9 and TRBJ2-5): DSGVTQTPKHLITATGQRVTLRCSPRSGDLSVYWYQQSLDQGLQFLIQYYNGEERAKGNILERFSAQQFPDLHSELNLSSLELGDSALYFCASSVDSRERETQYFGPGTRLLVL.